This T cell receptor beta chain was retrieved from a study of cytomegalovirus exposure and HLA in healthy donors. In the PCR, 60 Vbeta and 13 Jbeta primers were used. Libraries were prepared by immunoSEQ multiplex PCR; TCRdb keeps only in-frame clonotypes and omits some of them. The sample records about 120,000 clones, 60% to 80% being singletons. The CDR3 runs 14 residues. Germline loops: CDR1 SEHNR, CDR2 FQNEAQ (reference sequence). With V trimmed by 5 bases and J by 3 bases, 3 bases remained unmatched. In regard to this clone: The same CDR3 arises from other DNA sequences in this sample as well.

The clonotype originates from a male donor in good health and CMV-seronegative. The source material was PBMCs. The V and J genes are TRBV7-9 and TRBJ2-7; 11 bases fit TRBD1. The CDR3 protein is CASSPGTGGYEQYF. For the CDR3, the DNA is TGTGCCAGCAGCCCCGGGACAGGGGGCTACGAGCAGTACTTC.